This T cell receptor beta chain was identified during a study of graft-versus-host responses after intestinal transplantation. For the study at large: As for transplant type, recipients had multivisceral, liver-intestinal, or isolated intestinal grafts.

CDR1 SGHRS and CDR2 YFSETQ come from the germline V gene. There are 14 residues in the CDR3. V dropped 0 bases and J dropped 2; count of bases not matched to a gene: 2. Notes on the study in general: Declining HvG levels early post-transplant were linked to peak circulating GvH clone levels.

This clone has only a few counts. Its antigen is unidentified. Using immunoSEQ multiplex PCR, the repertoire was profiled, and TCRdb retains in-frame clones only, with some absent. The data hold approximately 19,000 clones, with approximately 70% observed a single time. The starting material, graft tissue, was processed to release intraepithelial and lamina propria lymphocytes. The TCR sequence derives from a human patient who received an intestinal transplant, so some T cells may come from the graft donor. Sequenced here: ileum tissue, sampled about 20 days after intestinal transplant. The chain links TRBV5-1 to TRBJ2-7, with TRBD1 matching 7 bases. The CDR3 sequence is CASSLGDSAYEQYF. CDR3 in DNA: TGCGCCAGCAGCTTGGGGGACAGCGCCTACGAGCAGTACTTC.